These T cell receptor beta chains were read from a single sample in a study of blood T cell repertoires in COVID-19. Clones were sequenced by immunoSEQ multiplex PCR, and TCRdb holds only the in-frame ones, with some missing. The sample has about 250,000 clones, 85% seen once. Sample: peripheral blood. The receptor source for this set is a man aged 45 to 65 with COVID-19, enrolled during active disease. CDR3s include the opening cysteine and the closing phenylalanine or tryptophan.

v_call cdr3_aa
TRBV30 CAWTTGYSDYEQYF
TRBV7-6 CASSQGTETYEQYF
TRBV2 CASSTGKNYGYTF
TRBV3-1/TRBV3-2 CASSQDWAGGGGYTF
TRBV7-2 CASSLVGRGETQYF
TRBV7-8 CASSLGQARDGYTF
TRBV6-5 CASSKRQELNTEAFF
TRBV2 CASSGENEKLFF
TRBV5-1 CASSPTGTGFHF
TRBV7-2 CASSLEYSFYGYTF
TRBV3-1/TRBV3-2 CASSHPGLGVETQYF
TRBV28 CASTPGAYNSPLHF
TRBV5-8 CASSLGQLYEQYF
TRBV5-1 CASSLVAGGVDTQYF
TRBV25-1 CASSESTRVGTEAFF
TRBV6-5 CAAEDGTGYGYTF
TRBV9 CASSDGSGGSLDTQYF
TRBV3-1/TRBV3-2 CASSQWGGGRDSPLHF
TRBV4-3 CASSQDLGGINSPLHF
TRBV12-3/TRBV12-4 CASRRTRGEKLFF
TRBV7-9 CASSPHQGQGHYGYTF
TRBV4-3 CASSQEYQEHYEQYF
TRBV5-1 CASSWGVGLNEKLFF
TRBV4-3 CASSQDTGATYGYTF
TRBV18 CASSPRTGGEQYF
TRBV4-1 CASSQEGSEVKLFF
TRBV9 CASSEPSGNTIYF
TRBV6-7 CASSTRDRGDEQYF
TRBV4-3 CASSQHDRYEAFF
TRBV18 CASSPPGQGTYEQYF
TRBV4-1 CASSQDLFAEREQFF
TRBV30 CAWSVLRAGGPETQYF
TRBV5-1 CASSLGVPSSYNEQFF
TRBV7-2 CASRIEGTGGFNEQFF
TRBV11-2 CASSYRQGTHYF
TRBV7-9 CASSGGTGEGELFF
TRBV7-3 CASSLHGNNEQFF
TRBV24-1 CATSERIAETDTQYF
TRBV7-9 CASRSSAWSTEAFF
TRBV19 CASSINRNYEQYF
TRBV25-1 CASSDLRTGSTGELFF
TRBV6-5 CASSLGMTANEKLFF